A selection of T cell receptor beta chains follows, all from one sample in a study of blood T cell repertoires in COVID-19. Sequencing used immunoSEQ multiplex PCR; TCRdb keeps in-frame clones, though not all of them. The sample lists around 300,000 clones; roughly 84% were seen once. The specimen was peripheral blood. These receptors were obtained from a man in his forties or fifties with active or convalescent COVID-19. The CDR3 runs from the conserved cysteine through the conserved F or W. Fields, in order: V gene, J gene, D gene, CDR3 length, CDR3 protein. D genes are given only for firm matches.

v_gene: TRBV11-2; j_gene: TRBJ1-2; d_gene: NA; len: 13; CDR3aa: CASSLGTSYGYTF
v_gene: TRBV2; j_gene: TRBJ1-4; d_gene: NA; len: 11; CDR3aa: CASRRQEKLFF
v_gene: TRBV5-1; j_gene: TRBJ1-4; d_gene: NA; len: 14; CDR3aa: CASSAEATNEKLFF
v_gene: TRBV30; j_gene: TRBJ2-2; d_gene: NA; len: 12; CDR3aa: CAWNMLTGELFF
v_gene: TRBV28; j_gene: TRBJ1-1; d_gene: TRBD1; len: 16; CDR3aa: CASSPGGTGTDTEAFF
v_gene: TRBV6-1; j_gene: TRBJ1-5; d_gene: NA; len: 12; CDR3aa: CASSDQGRGRHF
v_gene: TRBV28; j_gene: TRBJ1-2; d_gene: NA; len: 17; CDR3aa: CASSFPTSRPPYYGYTF
v_gene: TRBV7-3; j_gene: TRBJ1-1; d_gene: NA; len: 16; CDR3aa: CASSPEAGRGYGEAFF
v_gene: TRBV7-2; j_gene: TRBJ1-2; d_gene: TRBD1; len: 16; CDR3aa: CASSLARTGGYYGYTF
v_gene: TRBV6-5; j_gene: TRBJ2-7; d_gene: NA; len: 11; CDR3aa: CAISETYEQYF
v_gene: TRBV20-1; j_gene: TRBJ2-7; d_gene: NA; len: 14; CDR3aa: CSASRGGAGYEQYF
v_gene: TRBV14; j_gene: TRBJ1-1; d_gene: NA; len: 13; CDR3aa: CASRQDLNTEAFF
v_gene: TRBV11-3; j_gene: TRBJ2-5; d_gene: TRBD2; len: 16; CDR3aa: CASSSGLEGSQETQYF
v_gene: TRBV7-8; j_gene: TRBJ1-5; d_gene: NA; len: 14; CDR3aa: CASSLGQSNQPQHF
v_gene: TRBV7-2; j_gene: TRBJ2-7; d_gene: NA; len: 11; CDR3aa: CASSLLHEQYF
v_gene: TRBV2; j_gene: TRBJ2-1; d_gene: TRBD2; len: 16; CDR3aa: CASSAFSGGPHNEQFF
v_gene: TRBV4-2; j_gene: TRBJ1-3; d_gene: NA; len: 14; CDR3aa: CASSITGSGNTIYF
v_gene: TRBV11-3; j_gene: TRBJ1-1; d_gene: NA; len: 14; CDR3aa: CASSFGTAGGEAFF
v_gene: TRBV3-1/TRBV3-2; j_gene: TRBJ1-4; d_gene: NA; len: 15; CDR3aa: CASSQGTASNEKLFF
v_gene: TRBV6-5; j_gene: TRBJ2-2; d_gene: NA; len: 15; CDR3aa: CASSYRQVYTGELFF
v_gene: TRBV28; j_gene: TRBJ2-7; d_gene: NA; len: 14; CDR3aa: CASTSWGQSYEQYF
v_gene: TRBV9; j_gene: TRBJ1-3; d_gene: NA; len: 15; CDR3aa: CASSVDSGFGNTIYF
v_gene: TRBV5-1; j_gene: TRBJ1-6; d_gene: NA; len: 15; CDR3aa: CASSPMSSYNSPLHF
v_gene: TRBV6-5; j_gene: TRBJ2-3; d_gene: NA; len: 16; CDR3aa: CASSYLGALGTDTQYF
v_gene: TRBV5-6; j_gene: TRBJ2-7; d_gene: NA; len: 13; CDR3aa: CASRSRNNYEQYF
v_gene: TRBV18; j_gene: TRBJ1-2; d_gene: TRBD1; len: 15; CDR3aa: CASSVRQGANYGYTF
v_gene: TRBV28; j_gene: TRBJ1-3; d_gene: NA; len: 15; CDR3aa: CASRPADRPQNTIYF
v_gene: TRBV19; j_gene: TRBJ1-5; d_gene: NA; len: 13; CDR3aa: CASSIGGTQPQHF
v_gene: TRBV5-1; j_gene: TRBJ1-5; d_gene: NA; len: 13; CDR3aa: CASSPDGAGAQHF
v_gene: TRBV20-1; j_gene: TRBJ2-4; d_gene: NA; len: 12; CDR3aa: CSASTEGNIQYF
v_gene: TRBV18; j_gene: TRBJ1-4; d_gene: NA; len: 14; CDR3aa: CASSRGGENEKLFF
v_gene: TRBV28; j_gene: TRBJ1-2; d_gene: NA; len: 12; CDR3aa: CASSSSDMGYTF
v_gene: TRBV9; j_gene: TRBJ1-1; d_gene: TRBD1; len: 13; CDR3aa: CASSVGTGDKAFF
v_gene: TRBV29-1; j_gene: TRBJ2-1; d_gene: NA; len: 14; CDR3aa: CSPKLRGVNNEQFF
v_gene: TRBV5-1; j_gene: TRBJ2-1; d_gene: TRBD2; len: 16; CDR3aa: CASSPDPLAGDNEQFF
v_gene: TRBV2; j_gene: TRBJ1-4; d_gene: TRBD1; len: 15; CDR3aa: CASSFIGGAGEKLFF
v_gene: TRBV10-3; j_gene: TRBJ2-2; d_gene: TRBD2; len: 14; CDR3aa: CAISSGFNTGELFF